The rows below give T cell receptor beta chains drawn from one sample of a study of T cells in Graves' hyperthyroidism and ophthalmopathy. In TCRdb, the multiplex PCR reads were re-called with MiXCR into one record per CDR3 protein. The data hold roughly 700,000 distinct CDR3 sequences, with 30% to 40% observed a single time. The specimen was blood. The receptors stem from a woman between 40 and 50 years old with Graves' hyperthyroidism. Each CDR3 is given without its conserved first and last residue. The order of the fields is J gene, V gene, CDR3 protein.

J: TRBJ1-3
V: TRBV3-1
CDR3: ASSQGMGNTIY

J: TRBJ2-5
V: TRBV7-2
CDR3: ASSLIAGNIY

J: TRBJ1-5
V: TRBV4-1
CDR3: ASSQHTLGTNQPQH

J: TRBJ1-1
V: TRBV5-6
CDR3: ASTRAANTEAF

J: TRBJ2-5
V: TRBV11-3
CDR3: ASSRAGLAGAPKETQY

J: TRBJ1-3
V: TRBV7-9
CDR3: ASSPRLISGNTIY

J: TRBJ2-7
V: TRBV2
CDR3: ASSDVGGGLNKY

J: TRBJ2-7
V: TRBV20-1
CDR3: RAGTNAYEQY

J: TRBJ1-5
V: TRBV10-1
CDR3: ASSAGTANNHPQH

J: TRBJ1-2
V: TRBV6-5
CDR3: ATGILYGYT

J: TRBJ1-1
V: TRBV10-3
CDR3: AISDLRATEAF

J: TRBJ1-2
V: TRBV4-2
CDR3: ASSQDGRQGSGYT

J: TRBJ1-1
V: TRBV7-3
CDR3: ASSQRSDTEAF

J: TRBJ1-2
V: TRBV20-1
CDR3: SARGTGVYGYT

J: TRBJ2-7
V: TRBV5-6
CDR3: ASSWAPGVPHEQY

J: TRBJ1-4
V: TRBV24-1
CDR3: ATSDSRQTGEKLF

J: TRBJ2-7
V: TRBV5-4
CDR3: ASSLSHATYEQY

J: TRBJ1-2
V: TRBV2
CDR3: ASSPQTVASGYT

J: TRBJ1-5
V: TRBV20-1
CDR3: SASRPSRGNQPQH

J: .
V: TRBV11-2
CDR3: ASSHLLEREQF

J: TRBJ1-6
V: TRBV7-2
CDR3: ASKRGQGVSPLH

J: TRBJ2-6
V: TRBV20-1
CDR3: SAYGGSGANVLT

J: TRBJ2-2
V: TRBV12-3/TRBV12-4
CDR3: ASSPPPVNTGELF

J: TRBJ1-1
V: TRBV4-3
CDR3: ASSPLPGEVTEAF

J: .
V: TRBV25-1
CDR3: ASSESGTGRNEQF

J: TRBJ1-1
V: TRBV10-3
CDR3: AIEGIGARGEAF

J: TRBJ2-1
V: TRBV12-3/TRBV12-4
CDR3: ASSRGNEQF

J: TRBJ2-7
V: TRBV7-2
CDR3: ASSPAGSGTYEQY

J: TRBJ2-3
V: TRBV5-6
CDR3: ASSREEQGTQY

J: TRBJ2-2
V: TRBV19
CDR3: ASSIMGGRLSGELF

J: TRBJ1-1
V: TRBV19
CDR3: ASSINGGSTEAF

J: TRBJ2-5
V: TRBV7-6
CDR3: ASHVAVLQSQETQY

J: TRBJ1-2
V: TRBV4-1
CDR3: ASSQAGMDGYT

J: TRBJ2-3
V: TRBV29-1
CDR3: SVELGASTDTQY

J: TRBJ1-5
V: TRBV6-6
CDR3: ASSRTDLLNQPQH

J: TRBJ2-3
V: TRBV29-1
CDR3: SVGTAYLTDTQY

J: TRBJ1-3
V: TRBV20-1
CDR3: SAGPSGNTIY

J: TRBJ1-5
V: TRBV2
CDR3: ASGRGSNQPQH

J: TRBJ2-5
V: TRBV6-5
CDR3: ASSFYLASIGETQY

J: TRBJ1-2
V: TRBV12-3/TRBV12-4
CDR3: ASSPGRTNYDYT

J: TRBJ2-2
V: TRBV5-6
CDR3: ASSLFGDGSLAGELF

J: TRBJ2-7
V: TRBV29-1
CDR3: SSGSGTSGSHEQY